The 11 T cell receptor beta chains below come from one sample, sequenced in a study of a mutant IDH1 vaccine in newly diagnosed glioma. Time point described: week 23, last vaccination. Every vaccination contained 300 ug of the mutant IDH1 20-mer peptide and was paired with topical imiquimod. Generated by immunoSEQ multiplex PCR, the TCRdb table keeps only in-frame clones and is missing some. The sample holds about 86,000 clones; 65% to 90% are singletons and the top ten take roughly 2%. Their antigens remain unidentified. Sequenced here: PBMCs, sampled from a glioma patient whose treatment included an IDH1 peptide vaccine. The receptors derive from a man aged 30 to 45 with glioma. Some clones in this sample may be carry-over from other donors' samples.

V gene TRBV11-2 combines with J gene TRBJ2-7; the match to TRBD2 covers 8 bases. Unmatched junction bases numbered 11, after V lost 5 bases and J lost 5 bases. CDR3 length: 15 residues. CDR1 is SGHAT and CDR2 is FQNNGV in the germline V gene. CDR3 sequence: CASSPQIGLANEQYF. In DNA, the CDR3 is TGTGCCAGCAGCCCACAAATTGGACTAGCAAACGAGCAGTACTTC.

In nucleotides, the CDR3 is TGTGCCACCAGCAGTTCCCCCAAGACTAGCGGGAGCGAGCAGTACTTC. Translation: CATSSSPKTSGSEQYF. The rearrangement links TRBV15 to TRBJ2-7, with TRBD2 identical over 12 bases. With V trimmed by 3 bases and J by 6 bases, 9 bases remained unmatched. CDR1 LNHNV and CDR2 YYDKDF come from the germline V gene (reference sequence). This CDR3 contains 16 residues.

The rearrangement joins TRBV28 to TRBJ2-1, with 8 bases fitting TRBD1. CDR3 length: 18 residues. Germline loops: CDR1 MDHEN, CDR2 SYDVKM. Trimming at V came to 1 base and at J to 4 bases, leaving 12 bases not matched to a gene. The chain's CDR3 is CASSLSRLGDRSYNEQFF. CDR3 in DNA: TGTGCCAGCAGTTTATCTAGGTTAGGGGACAGGAGTTACAATGAGCAGTTCTTC.

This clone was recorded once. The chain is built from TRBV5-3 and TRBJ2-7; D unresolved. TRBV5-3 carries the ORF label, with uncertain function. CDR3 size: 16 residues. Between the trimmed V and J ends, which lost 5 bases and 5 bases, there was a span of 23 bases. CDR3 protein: CARSHRPDQLLDEQYF. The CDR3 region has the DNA TGTGCCAGAAGTCACAGACCCGATCAGCTCCTAGACGAGCAGTACTTC.

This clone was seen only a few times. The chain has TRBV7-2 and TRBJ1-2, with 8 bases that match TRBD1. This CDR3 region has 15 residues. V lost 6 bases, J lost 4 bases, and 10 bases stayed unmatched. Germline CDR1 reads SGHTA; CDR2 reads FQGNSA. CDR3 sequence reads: CASRPTGGVGYGYTF. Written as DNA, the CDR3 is TGTGCCAGCAGACCTACAGGGGGGGTTGGCTATGGCTACACCTTC.

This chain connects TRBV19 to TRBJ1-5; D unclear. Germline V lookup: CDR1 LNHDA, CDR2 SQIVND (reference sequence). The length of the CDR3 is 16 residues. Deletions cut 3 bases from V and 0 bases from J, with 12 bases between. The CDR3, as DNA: TGTGCCAGTAGTATCAAAAATCGGGATAGCAATCAGCCCCAGCATTTT. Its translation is CASSIKNRDSNQPQHF.

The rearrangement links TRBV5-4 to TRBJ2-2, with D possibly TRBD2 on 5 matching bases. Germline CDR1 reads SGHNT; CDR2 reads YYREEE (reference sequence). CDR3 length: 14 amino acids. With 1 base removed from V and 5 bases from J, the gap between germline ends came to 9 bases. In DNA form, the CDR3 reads TGTGCCAGCAGCTTGCGGGGAAAAACCGGGGAGCTGTTTTTT. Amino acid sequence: CASSLRGKTGELFF.

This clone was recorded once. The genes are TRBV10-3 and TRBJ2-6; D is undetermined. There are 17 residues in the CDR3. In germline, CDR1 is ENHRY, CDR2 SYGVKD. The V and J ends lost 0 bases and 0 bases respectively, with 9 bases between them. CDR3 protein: CAISESGSSSGANVLTF. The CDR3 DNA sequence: TGTGCCATCAGTGAGTCGGGCTCCAGCTCTGGGGCCAACGTCCTGACTTTC.

CDR3 sequence reads: CAISEMGEEGPLHF. CDR3 nucleotide sequence: TGTGCCATCAGTGAAATGGGGGAAGAGGGACCCCTCCACTTT. The V gene is TRBV10-3, the J gene TRBJ1-6; TRBD1 might be the D (5 bases). The germline CDR1 and CDR2 sequences are ENHRY and SYGVKD. This CDR3 region has 14 residues. V lost 3 bases and J lost 12, with 15 bases in between.

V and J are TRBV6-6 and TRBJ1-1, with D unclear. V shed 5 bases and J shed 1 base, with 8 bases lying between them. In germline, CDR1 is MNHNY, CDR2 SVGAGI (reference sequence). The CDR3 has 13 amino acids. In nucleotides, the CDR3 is TGTGCCAGCAGTCATCAGGCGAACACTGAAGCTTTCTTT. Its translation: CASSHQANTEAFF.

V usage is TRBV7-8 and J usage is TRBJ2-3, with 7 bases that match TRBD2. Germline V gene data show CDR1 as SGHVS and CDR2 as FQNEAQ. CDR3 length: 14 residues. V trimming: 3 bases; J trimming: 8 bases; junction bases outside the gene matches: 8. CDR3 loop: CASSLGGLPFTQYF. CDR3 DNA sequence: TGTGCCAGCAGCTTGGGGGGACTACCCTTTACGCAGTATTTT.